This TCR beta chain stems from a study of T cell responses to AZD1222 COVID-19 vaccine. Study-wide points: Samples come after the peak T cell response, not at day 14.

The CDR3 totals 15 residues. Germline CDR1 is LGHNA and CDR2 is YSLEER. The V end was cut by 4 bases, the J end by 7 bases, with 16 bases between. The assay was immunoSEQ multiplex PCR, and TCRdb's table has in-frame clones only and misses some. Found here are some 160,000 clones, 80% to 95% of them singletons; the top ten hold over 1.5%. Comments on this clone: What it binds is not known.

The sequence came from an adult in good health. The rearrangement uses TRBV4-3 and TRBJ2-2; no clear D gene. Sequences were derived from peripheral blood, sampled on day 0 of AZD1222 vaccination. The CDR3 protein is CASSPRFHGNGELFF. The CDR3, as DNA: TGCGCCAGCAGCCCCCGTTTTCATGGGAACGGGGAGCTGTTTTTT.